Each of the 4 T cell receptor beta chains below was sequenced from the same sample in a study of molecular identifiers for immune sequencing clone quantification. TCRdb recomputed calls from the PCR reads with MiXCR, one row per CDR3 protein. The data show about half a million distinct CDR3 sequences, about 22% seen once. What was sequenced was naive CD8+ T cells from blood, with Jurkat cell RNA spiked in. Subset given: FACS-sorted CD8+CD4-CCR7+CD45RA+ naive T cells. The receptors here all came from a human donor in good health. Some libraries in this study had Jurkat cell RNA spiked in.

This clonotype was counted many times. V gene TRBV20-1 combines with J gene TRBJ2-3; 14 nucleotides line up with TRBD2. J gave up 6 bases and V 7 bases, and 21 bases lay outside the gene matches. Germline V lookup: CDR1 DFQATT, CDR2 SNEGSKA (reference sequence). CDR3 length: 19 residues. For the CDR3, the DNA is TGCAGTGTAGAAGAAACCGGGACTAGCGGGAGATGGATCGGGGATACGCAGTATTTT. Protein: CSVEETGTSGRWIGDTQYF.

The J gene is TRBJ2-1, the V gene TRBV7-9; perhaps TRBD1 as D (6 bases). V was shortened by 2 bases and J by 1 base, with 12 bases between the two germline ends. CDR1 and CDR2 from the germline V gene are SEHNR and FQNEAQ (reference sequence). The CDR3 runs to 16 residues. The CDR3 region has the DNA TGTGCCAGCAGCTTATTCCAGGGGTCATCCTACAATGAGCAGTTCTTC. Protein product: CASSLFQGSSYNEQFF. Full variable domain (rest looked up from reference TRBV7-9 and TRBJ2-1): DTGVSQNPRHKITKRGQNVTFRCDPISEHNRLYWYRQTLGQGPEFLTYFQNEAQLEKSRLLSDRFSAERPKGSFSTLEIQRTEQGDSAMYLCASSLFQGSSYNEQFFGPGTRLTVL.

This clonotype occurred many times. The V call is TRBV6-6, the J call TRBJ2-7, with a tentative D call TRBD1 (6 bases). Trimming pared 5 bases from V and 5 bases from J, leaving 13 bases between. The length of the CDR3 is 13 residues. The V gene's germline CDR1 is MNHNY and CDR2 SVGAGI (reference sequence). CDR3 in DNA: TGTGCCAGCAGTACAGAACAGGGCCACGAGCAGTACTTC. Protein sequence: CASSTEQGHEQYF.

The chain is built from TRBV20-1 and TRBJ2-6, with D perhaps matching TRBD1 (6 bases). The germline V gene encodes CDR1 DFQATT and CDR2 SNEGSKA (reference sequence). CDR3 size: 17 residues. V was clipped by 5 bases and J by 0 bases, with 17 bases between them. CDR3 sequence (DNA): TGCAGTGCTCTTTGGCTTGGACAGAGCTCTGGGGCCAACGTCCTGACTTTC. Translation: CSALWLGQSSGANVLTF.